This T cell receptor (beta chain) was captured in a study of T cells after yellow fever vaccination. For the study at large: SMART-Seq v4 Ultra Low Input served to prepare low-cell-number fractions.

UMIs were added to TCR cDNA along with a universal primer site when it was made by 5'RACE template switching. A single record per CDR3 protein comes from TCRdb applying MiXCR to the 5' RACE reads. The repertoire consists of hundreds of thousands of distinct CDR3 sequences, with more than 9% occurring once and the leading ten covering more than 13%. Study outcomes and limitations: Abundant clonotypes from the bulk population could have been carried over as contaminants into FACS-sorted repertoires. At around 96% for CD4 and about 88% for CD8, most primary-vaccination clones showed up again after the booster.

The CDR3 spans 13 residues. Germline assignment: CDR1 LGHDT and CDR2 YNNKEL (reference sequence). Trimming left V 0 bases short and J 8 bases short, with 10 bases between. This clonotype occurred a few times. No antigen is known for it. The genes are TRBV3-1 and TRBJ2-5; D not resolved. This sample comprised PBMCs, obtained on the day of the yellow fever booster vaccination. The TCR originated in a young man who received the YFV17D yellow fever vaccine. DNA of the CDR3: TGTGCCAGCAGCCAAGATCGAAGGTCCACCCAGTACTTC. Its translation is CASSQDRRSTQYF.